The clone carrying this TCR beta chain appeared a few times. The antigen is undetermined. This entry belongs to a study of beta chain features in type 1 diabetes. Study-wide points: VDJ junctions from type 1 diabetes patients carried fewer insertions and larger deletions. People with Type 1 diabetes carried modestly yet significantly shorter TCRB CDR3s in all four CD4+ subsets.

Every isolated RNA sample was fully reverse transcribed, so sequencing captured expressed TCRB transcripts. Profiled with immunoSEQ multiplex PCR; TCRdb holds only in-frame clones, not every one. The table lists 250,000 to 300,000 clones, approximately 24% of them singletons. A heparinised blood draw that averaged about 0.11 L was obtained once from each donor. Isolation of CD4+ naive, central memory, regulatory and stem cell-like memory cells was achieved by sorting via CD45RO/CCR7/CD25/CD127/CD95/CD27. All sorted populations exceeded 95% purity. The germline CDR1 and CDR2 sequences are GTSNPN and SVGIG (reference sequence). The ends lost 5 bases at V and 10 bases at J; junction bases unmatched: 5. The CDR3 is made up of 14 amino acids.

The V gene is TRBV30, the J gene TRBJ2-1; 16 bases are shared with TRBD2. The specimen sequenced was naive CD4+ T cells from blood. The receptor comes from a woman aged 30 to 39 with type 1 diabetes. CDR3 loop: CAWWGLAGGGEQFF. The DNA for the CDR3 is TGTGCCTGGTGGGGACTAGCGGGAGGGGGAGAGCAGTTCTTC.